Each of the 16 T cell receptor beta chains below was sequenced from the same sample in a study of cytomegalovirus exposure and HLA in healthy donors. Sequencing was performed with immunoSEQ multiplex PCR; in TCRdb, only in-frame clones are kept and a portion is missing. Of about 260,000 clones in the sample, about 90% were seen once. The specimen sequenced was PBMCs. The receptors originated from a woman younger than 45 in good health and CMV-seronegative.

The V gene is TRBV5-1, the J gene TRBJ2-1; 12 nucleotides agree with TRBD2. The J segment lost 8 bases and the V segment lost 5 bases, leaving 17 bases of the junction unmatched. Germline V gene lookup returns CDR1 SGHRS and CDR2 YFSETQ. The CDR3 covers 18 residues. The CDR3 reads CASSLSTLAGGPSDEQFF. DNA of the CDR3: TGCGCCAGCAGTCTAAGTACCCTAGCGGGAGGGCCCTCGGATGAGCAGTTCTTC.

The rearrangement links TRBV7-9 to TRBJ1-1, with D possibly being TRBD1 (6 bases). The CDR3 is 13 residues long. Trimming removed 5 bases at V and 4 bases at J, with 11 bases between. Germline V gene lookup returns CDR1 SEHNR and CDR2 FQNEAQ (reference sequence). In nucleotides, the CDR3 is TGTGCCAGCAGCCTAGGACAGACCACTGAAGCTTTCTTT. This sequence encodes CASSLGQTTEAFF.

This chain uses TRBV28 with TRBJ2-5; D is perhaps TRBD1 (5 bases). The length of the CDR3 is 14 residues. Germline CDR1 and CDR2: MDHEN and SYDVKM. V lost 5 bases and J 0 bases, leaving 10 bases between the germline ends. The CDR3: CASSTRQHQETQYF. In DNA, the CDR3 is TGTGCCAGCAGTACCAGACAGCACCAAGAGACCCAGTACTTC.

CDR3 in amino acids: CASSQPGQGSIEQYF. The CDR3 bases are TGTGCCAGCAGCCAACCAGGACAGGGCAGCATCGAGCAGTACTTC. The chain combines TRBV14 with TRBJ2-7; 8 bases are shared with TRBD1. From germline, CDR1 is SGHDN and CDR2 FVKESK. CDR3 length: 15 amino acids. Trimming took 2 bases from V and 6 from J; bases not matched to a gene: 9.

The chain employs TRBV19 and TRBJ2-5; 9 positions agree with TRBD1. The CDR3 has 15 amino acids. Per the germline V gene, CDR1 is LNHDA and CDR2 is SQIVND (reference sequence). V was pared by 3 bases and J by 2 bases, with 4 bases of the junction left unmatched. CDR3 nucleotide sequence: TGTGCCAGTAGTATCTTGGGACAGGGACAAGAGACCCAGTACTTC. Translation: CASSILGQGQETQYF. Supplemented by reference TRBV19 and TRBJ2-5, the full variable domain reads DGGITQSPKYLFRKEGQNVTLSCEQNLNHDAMYWYRQDPGQGLRLIYYSQIVNDFQKGDIAEGYSVSREKKESFPLTVTSAQKNPTAFYLCASSILGQGQETQYFGPGTRLLVL.

The chain is built from TRBV6-4 and TRBJ2-3; 7 nucleotides line up with TRBD2. This CDR3 region has 15 residues. Germline CDR1 is MRHNA and CDR2 is SNTAGT. Losses at the gene ends were 2 bases for V and 3 bases for J; bases not matched to a gene: 5. The CDR3 nucleotides read TGTGCCAGCAGTGACCAGCCCGGGAGGACAGATACGCAGTATTTT. This translates into CASSDQPGRTDTQYF.

The chain carries TRBV5-8 and TRBJ2-7; TRBD1 aligns across 7 bases. From germline, CDR1 is SGHTS and CDR2 YDEGEE. The CDR3 is made up of 15 amino acids. V trimming: 4 bases; J trimming: 3 bases; junction bases outside the gene matches: 10. The CDR3, as DNA: TGTGCCAGCAGCGTCCACAGGGGTGAAGGCTACGAGCAGTACTTC. Its protein is CASSVHRGEGYEQYF.

The chain joins TRBV6-6 to TRBJ2-7; TRBD2 might be the D (7 bases). From germline, CDR1 is MNHNY and CDR2 SVGAGI (reference sequence). Trimming removed 4 bases from V and 3 bases from J, with 16 bases in between. This CDR3 is 15 amino acids long. CDR3 sequence reads: CASSSPYREGYEQYF. CDR3 DNA sequence: TGTGCCAGCAGTTCACCCTACAGGGAGGGCTACGAGCAGTACTTC.

The DNA for the CDR3 is TGTGCCAGCAGCCATTGGACAGGGATAAGTGTAGCGGGAGTTACAGATACGCAGTATTTT. Amino acid sequence: CASSHWTGISVAGVTDTQYF. V and J are TRBV7-3 and TRBJ2-3, with D possibly matching TRBD2 (9 bases). This CDR3 contains 20 residues. V was trimmed by 5 bases and J by 3 bases, leaving 30 bases between them. Germline CDR1 SGHTA, CDR2 FQGTGA. Full variable domain (rest looked up from reference TRBV7-3 and TRBJ2-3): GAGVSQTPSNKVTEKGKYVELRCDPISGHTALYWYRQSLGQGPEFLIYFQGTGAADDSGLPNDRFFAVRPEGSVSTLKIQRTERGDSAVYLCASSHWTGISVAGVTDTQYFGPGTRLTVL.

The gene calls are TRBV27 and TRBJ2-5, with 14 bases that match TRBD2. The CDR3 runs 16 residues. Germline V gene data show CDR1 as MNHEY and CDR2 as SMNVEV (reference sequence). The V gene end was trimmed by 6 bases and the J gene end by 3 bases; junction bases not matched to a gene: 6. The CDR3 here is CASRGTSGSYKETQYF. The CDR3 DNA reads as TGTGCCAGCAGAGGGACTAGCGGGAGCTACAAAGAGACCCAGTACTTC.

CDR3 sequence (DNA): TGTGCCAGCTCACCGAATCTAGTAGTTTCGGACAGGGGGGAATGGAATGAGCAGTTCTTC. Translated, it gives CASSPNLVVSDRGEWNEQFF. The chain combines TRBV18 with TRBJ2-1; 10 bases are a match to TRBD1. The V gene end was trimmed by 3 bases and the J gene end by 7 bases; junction bases not matched to a gene: 21. CDR1 is KGHSH, CDR2 LQKENI, per germline. The CDR3 contains 20 residues.

The chain recombines TRBV28 with TRBJ1-1, with D possibly being TRBD1 (5 bases). The CDR3 extends over 14 amino acids. Between the trimmed V and J ends, which lost 6 bases and 0 bases, there was a span of 11 bases. Germline V gene data show CDR1 as MDHEN and CDR2 as SYDVKM. This CDR3 reads CASSQDNLNTEAFF. The CDR3 DNA sequence: TGTGCCAGCAGCCAGGACAACTTGAACACTGAAGCTTTCTTT.

The chain carries TRBV12-5 and TRBJ2-3; possible D gene TRBD2, 8 bases. V lost 8 bases and J lost 5, with 17 bases in between. Germline loops: CDR1 LGHNT, CDR2 FRNRAP. This CDR3 region has 14 residues. The CDR3 DNA follows: TGTGCTAGTCACGGACTAGCAGGGGGAGATACGCAGTATTTT. It yields the protein CASHGLAGGDTQYF.

This chain connects TRBV7-9 to TRBJ1-5, with 7 nucleotides matching TRBD1. Trimming removed 5 bases from V and 4 bases from J; junction bases left unmatched: 5. The CDR3 is 14 residues long. Germline CDR1 SEHNR, CDR2 FQNEAQ (reference sequence). The CDR3 coding sequence is TGTGCCAGCAGCCCGACAGGGTTGAATCAGCCCCAGCATTTT. Amino acid sequence: CASSPTGLNQPQHF.

The V call is TRBV29-1, the J call TRBJ2-2; D may match TRBD1 or TRBD2 (5 bases each). Per germline, CDR1 SQVTM and CDR2 ANQGSEA. The CDR3 totals 14 residues. V dropped 4 bases and J dropped 2 bases, with 11 bases sitting between them. The CDR3 loop reads CSVVRGVNTGELFF. The CDR3 DNA sequence: TGCAGCGTTGTGAGGGGCGTCAACACCGGGGAGCTGTTTTTT.

This chain connects TRBV5-1 to TRBJ2-3; D is undetermined. The V gene lost 3 bases and the J gene lost 1 base, with 9 bases spanning the gap. Germline lookup yields CDR1 SGHRS and CDR2 YFSETQ. The CDR3 consists of 14 residues. The chain's CDR3 is CASSYKGGTDTQYF. In DNA, the CDR3 is TGCGCCAGCAGCTATAAGGGCGGCACAGATACGCAGTATTTT.